A single sample gave rise to the 18 T cell receptor beta chains below, sequenced in a study of identical twins. TCRdb ran MiXCR on the 5' RACE reads and lists one entry per CDR3 protein. Of 300,000 to 350,000 distinct CDR3 sequences detected, 9% to 15% appear once; the ten largest clones hold approximately 7.9%. These same records also appear under a second study, on yellow fever vaccine responses in identical twins.

The source material was CD8+ T cells sorted from blood. The receptors stem from a woman younger than 30 in good health.

The chain joins TRBV4-1 to TRBJ1-1; 9 nucleotides line up with TRBD1. V was pared by 0 bases and J by 2 bases, with 7 bases of the junction left unmatched. CDR3 size: 17 residues. Germline V gene lookup returns CDR1 MGHRA and CDR2 YSYEKL. The CDR3: CASSQEPQGAKNTEAFF. CDR3 coding DNA: TGCGCCAGCAGCCAAGAACCACAGGGGGCGAAAAACACTGAAGCTTTCTTT.

This clonotype was seen only a few times. The V call is TRBV5-1, the J call TRBJ2-3, with 7 bases aligning to TRBD2. Per the germline V gene, CDR1 is SGHRS and CDR2 is YFSETQ. This CDR3 is built from 15 residues. V dropped 0 bases and J dropped 3; count of bases not matched to a gene: 4. As DNA, the CDR3 is TGCGCCAGCAGCTTGGCCGTCGGGGGGACAGATACGCAGTATTTT. Translating it yields CASSLAVGGTDTQYF.

This clonotype turned up a few times. CDR3 DNA: TGTGCCAGCAGCCCCCCGGGTTCAGGCAGGTCCTACGAGCAGTACGTC. Translation: CASSPPGSGRSYEQYV. This sequence joins TRBV7-9 and TRBJ2-7; the D is unclear. This CDR3 has 16 residues. Looked up from germline, CDR1 is SEHNR and CDR2 is FQNEAQ (reference sequence). V was cut by 5 bases and J by 1 base, with 18 bases left in between.

The rearrangement joins TRBV12-3 or TRBV12-4 to TRBJ1-2, with D possibly TRBD1 on 5 matching bases. The CDR3 consists of 14 residues. Trimming removed 6 bases from V and 0 bases from J, with 11 bases in between. The CDR3 coding sequence is TGTGCCAGCAGCCAACAGGCATCTAACTATGGCTACACCTTC. Its protein product is CASSQQASNYGYTF.

Only a few counts were recorded for this clonotype. The chain uses TRBV2 and TRBJ2-5, with 8 bases identical to TRBD1. CDR3 length: 14 residues. The V and J ends lost 5 bases and 4 bases, in that order; junction bases with no gene match: 6. In germline, CDR1 is SNHLY, CDR2 FYNNEI. CDR3 loop: CASSTTGGGETQYF. The CDR3 region has the DNA TGTGCCAGCAGTACCACAGGGGGAGGAGAGACCCAGTACTTC. The variable domain in full, with the rest retrieved from reference TRBV2 and TRBJ2-5, is EPEVTQTPSHQVTQMGQEVILRCVPISNHLYFYWYRQILGQKVEFLVSFYNNEISEKSEIFDDQFSVERPDGSNFTLKIRSTKLEDSAMYFCASSTTGGGETQYFGPGTRLLVL.

This clonotype was seen a handful of times. The genes are TRBV11-2 and TRBJ2-2, with D maybe TRBD1 (6 bases). This CDR3 is built from 16 residues. Germline CDR1 is SGHAT and CDR2 is FQNNGV. Trimming took off 1 base at V and 8 bases at J, with 17 bases between the two ends. CDR3 sequence: CASSLVLGASPGELFF. The DNA of the CDR3 is TGTGCCAGCAGCTTAGTTCTGGGGGCGAGCCCTGGGGAGCTGTTTTTT.

J is TRBJ2-1 and V is TRBV9; D unresolved. V shed 3 bases and J shed 8 bases, with 15 bases lying between them. CDR1 and CDR2 (germline): SGDLS, YYNGEE. This CDR3 region has 14 residues. The CDR3 nucleotides are TGTGCCAGCAGCGACCCGGCCAGTAGAGATGAGCAGTTCTTC. This encodes CASSDPASRDEQFF.

This clonotype was seen many times. This sequence joins TRBV7-9 and TRBJ2-1; D is perhaps TRBD1 or TRBD2 (5 bases each). The CDR3 totals 11 residues. CDR1 is SEHNR, CDR2 FQNEAQ, per germline (reference sequence). The ends were cut back, 6 bases at V and 7 bases at J, with 7 bases in the middle. CDR3 residues: CASRWGNEQFF. CDR3 DNA: TGTGCCAGCAGATGGGGGAATGAGCAGTTCTTC.

The chain recombines TRBV6-6 with TRBJ1-6; no clear D. The ends were cut back, 6 bases at V and 7 bases at J, with 7 bases in the middle. CDR1 and CDR2 from the germline V gene are MNHNY and SVGAGI (reference sequence). The CDR3 is 12 residues long. The chain's CDR3 is CASSPTNSPLHF. The CDR3 DNA reads TGTGCCAGCAGCCCTACCAATTCACCCCTCCACTTT.

The CDR3 DNA is TGTGCCAGCAGCGGGGGGGCCCGGAATGAGCAGTTCTTC. It specifies CASSGGARNEQFF. The V gene is TRBV7-9, the J gene TRBJ2-1, with D maybe TRBD2 (7 bases). Germline values: CDR1 SEHNR, CDR2 FQNEAQ (reference sequence). This CDR3 is built from 13 residues. V dropped 5 bases and J dropped 7 bases, with 12 bases sitting between them.

The chain is built from TRBV7-8 and TRBJ1-6, with 8 bases matching TRBD1. Per the germline V gene, CDR1 is SGHVS and CDR2 is FQNEAQ. This CDR3 spans 14 amino acids. The trim removed 5 bases at V and 7 bases at J, leaving 4 bases unmatched. The CDR3 DNA is TGTGCCAGCAGCCGCAGGGGGCGAAATTCACCCCTCCACTTT. It codes for CASSRRGRNSPLHF.

The gene calls are TRBV9 and TRBJ2-7; 9 nucleotides line up with TRBD1. The CDR3 is 15 residues long. Germline loops: CDR1 SGDLS, CDR2 YYNGEE. With 0 bases clipped from V and 7 bases from J, the junction kept 8 bases outside the gene matches. DNA for the CDR3: TGTGCCAGCAGCGTAGAGACGGGGACAGGGTTGGAGCAGTACTTC. Its translation is CASSVETGTGLEQYF.

This chain links TRBV20-1 with TRBJ2-1, with D unresolved. Germline V gene data show CDR1 as DFQATT and CDR2 as SNEGSKA (reference sequence). Trimming took off 1 base at V and 0 bases at J, with 13 bases between the two ends. The length of the CDR3 is 16 residues. CDR3 residues: CSARGFARSSYNEQFF. CDR3 sequence (DNA): TGCAGTGCTAGAGGCTTCGCCCGAAGCTCCTACAATGAGCAGTTCTTC.

This clonotype was observed a few times. The chain has TRBV6-5 and TRBJ2-1; 7 bases fit TRBD2. Germline values: CDR1 MNHEY, CDR2 SVGAGI. The ends lost 7 bases at V and 5 bases at J; junction bases unmatched: 2. This CDR3 spans 12 amino acids. The CDR3 DNA follows: TGTGCCAGCACCCGGGGGGACAATGAGCAGTTCTTC. It is translated as CASTRGDNEQFF.

The chain recombines TRBV6-6 with TRBJ2-1, with a tentative D call TRBD2 (5 bases). Germline V gene data show CDR1 as MNHNY and CDR2 as SVGAGI (reference sequence). The CDR3 loop spans 13 amino acids. The V gene lost 5 bases and the J gene lost 1 base, with 6 bases spanning the gap. CDR3: CASSGESYNEQFF. CDR3 DNA sequence: TGTGCCAGCAGTGGGGAGTCCTACAATGAGCAGTTCTTC.

The rearrangement joins TRBV6-5 to TRBJ2-7; the match to TRBD1 covers 7 bases. The germline V gene has CDR1 MNHEY and CDR2 SVGAGI. The CDR3 runs 16 residues. The junction had 7 bases not matched to a gene; V was cut back by 0 bases and J by 2 bases. The CDR3: CASSYSNTGATYEQYV. The CDR3 coding sequence is TGTGCCAGCAGTTACTCTAATACAGGGGCCACCTACGAGCAGTACGTC.

V is TRBV7-3 and J is TRBJ2-5, with D tentatively TRBD2 (6 bases). The V gene's germline CDR1 is SGHTA and CDR2 FQGTGA. The CDR3 runs to 16 residues. Trimming took 2 bases from V and 5 from J, leaving 18 bases between them. CDR3 coding DNA: TGTGCCAGCAGCTTATCCGGGGGAAGTTGGGCGGAGACCCAGTACTTC. The encoded protein is CASSLSGGSWAETQYF.

CDR3 protein: CASSVEGGLAGSEQYF. CDR3 DNA: TGTGCCAGCAGCGTAGAGGGAGGACTAGCGGGGAGCGAGCAGTACTTC. This chain links TRBV9 with TRBJ2-7, with 12 bases matching TRBD2. The length of the CDR3 is 16 residues. Germline CDR1 and CDR2: SGDLS and YYNGEE. With V trimmed by 0 bases and J by 6 bases, 7 bases remained unmatched.